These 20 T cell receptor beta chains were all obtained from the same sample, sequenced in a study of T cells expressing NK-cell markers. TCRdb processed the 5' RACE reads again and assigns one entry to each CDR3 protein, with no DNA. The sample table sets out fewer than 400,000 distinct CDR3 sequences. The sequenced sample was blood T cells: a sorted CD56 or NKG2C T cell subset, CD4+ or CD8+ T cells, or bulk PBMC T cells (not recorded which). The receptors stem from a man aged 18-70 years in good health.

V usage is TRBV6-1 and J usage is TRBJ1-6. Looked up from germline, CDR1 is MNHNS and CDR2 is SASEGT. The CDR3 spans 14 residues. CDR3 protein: CASSEASAYSPLHF.

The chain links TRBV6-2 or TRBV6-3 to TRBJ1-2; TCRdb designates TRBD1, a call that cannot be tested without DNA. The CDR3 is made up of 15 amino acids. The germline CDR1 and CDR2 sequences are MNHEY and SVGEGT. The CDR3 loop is CASRSPGRSNYGYTF.

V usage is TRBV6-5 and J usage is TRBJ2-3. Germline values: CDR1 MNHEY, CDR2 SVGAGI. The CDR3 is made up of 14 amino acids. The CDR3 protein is CASSLLRKTDTQYF.

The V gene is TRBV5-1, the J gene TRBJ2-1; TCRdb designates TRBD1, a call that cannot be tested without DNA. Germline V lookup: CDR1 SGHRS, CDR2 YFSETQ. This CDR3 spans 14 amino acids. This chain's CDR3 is CASTFRRGQGEQFF. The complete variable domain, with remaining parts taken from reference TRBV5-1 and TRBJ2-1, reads KAGVTQTPRYLIKTRGQQVTLSCSPISGHRSVSWYQQTPGQGLQFLFEYFSETQRNKGNFPGRFSGRQFSNSRSEMNVSTLELGDSALYLCASTFRRGQGEQFFGPGTRLTVL.

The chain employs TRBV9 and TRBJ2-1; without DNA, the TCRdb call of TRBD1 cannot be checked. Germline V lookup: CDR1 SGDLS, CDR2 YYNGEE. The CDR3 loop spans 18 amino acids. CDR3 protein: CASSPQGEYDTGSNEQFF.

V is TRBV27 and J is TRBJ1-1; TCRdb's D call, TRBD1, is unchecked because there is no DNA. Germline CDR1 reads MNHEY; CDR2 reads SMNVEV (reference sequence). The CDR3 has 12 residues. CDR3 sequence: CASSSTGTEAFF.

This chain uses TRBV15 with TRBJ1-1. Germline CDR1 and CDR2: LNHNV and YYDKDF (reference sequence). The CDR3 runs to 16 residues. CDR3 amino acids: CATSRDVGGGNTEAFF.

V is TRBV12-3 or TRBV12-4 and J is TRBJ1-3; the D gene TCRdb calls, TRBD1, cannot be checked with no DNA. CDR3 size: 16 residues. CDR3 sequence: CASSKAGGGSGNTIYF.

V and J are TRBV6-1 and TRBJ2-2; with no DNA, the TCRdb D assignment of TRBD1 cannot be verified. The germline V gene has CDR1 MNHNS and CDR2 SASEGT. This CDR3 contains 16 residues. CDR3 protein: CASSRRQGDGTGELFF.

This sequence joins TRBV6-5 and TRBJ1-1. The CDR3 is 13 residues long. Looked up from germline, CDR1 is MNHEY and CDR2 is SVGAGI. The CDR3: CASSYSVRTEAFF.

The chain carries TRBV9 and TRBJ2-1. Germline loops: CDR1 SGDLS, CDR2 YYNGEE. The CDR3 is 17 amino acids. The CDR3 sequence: CASSVALFRGSYNEQFF.

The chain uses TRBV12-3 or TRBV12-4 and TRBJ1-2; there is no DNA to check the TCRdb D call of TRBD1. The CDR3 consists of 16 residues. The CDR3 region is CASSSTLDRARYGYTF.

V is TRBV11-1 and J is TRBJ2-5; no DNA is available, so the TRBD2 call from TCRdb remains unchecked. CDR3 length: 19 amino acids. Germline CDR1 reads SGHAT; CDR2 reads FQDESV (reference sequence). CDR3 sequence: CASSPLDQTSGGAKETQYF.

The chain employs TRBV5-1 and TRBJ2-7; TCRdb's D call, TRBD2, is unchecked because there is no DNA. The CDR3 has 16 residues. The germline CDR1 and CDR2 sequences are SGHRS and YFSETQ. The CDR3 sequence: CASSPQSGPLSYEQYF.

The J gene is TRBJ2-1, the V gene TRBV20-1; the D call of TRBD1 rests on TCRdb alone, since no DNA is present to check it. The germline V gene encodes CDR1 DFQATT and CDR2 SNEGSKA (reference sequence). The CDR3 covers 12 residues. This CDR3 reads CSARPQYNEQFF.

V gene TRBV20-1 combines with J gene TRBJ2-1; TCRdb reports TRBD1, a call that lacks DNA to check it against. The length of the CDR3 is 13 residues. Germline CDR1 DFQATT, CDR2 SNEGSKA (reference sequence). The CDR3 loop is CSDGGSTYNEQFF.

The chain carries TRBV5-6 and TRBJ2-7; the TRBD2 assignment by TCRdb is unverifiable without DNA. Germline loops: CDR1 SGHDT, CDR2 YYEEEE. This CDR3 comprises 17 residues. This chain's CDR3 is CASSLVQLAGGSYEQYF. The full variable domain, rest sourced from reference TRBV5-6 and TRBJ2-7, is DAGVTQSPTHLIKTRGQQVTLRCSPKSGHDTVSWYQQALGQGPQFIFQYYEEEERQRGNFPDRFSGHQFPNYSSELNVNALLLGDSALYLCASSLVQLAGGSYEQYFGPGTRLTVT.

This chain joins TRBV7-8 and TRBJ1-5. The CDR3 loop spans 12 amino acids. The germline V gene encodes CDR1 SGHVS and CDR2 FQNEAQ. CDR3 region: CASSLDLATQHF.

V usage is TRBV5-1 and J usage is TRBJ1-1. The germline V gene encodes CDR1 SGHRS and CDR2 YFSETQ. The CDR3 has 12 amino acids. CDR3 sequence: CASSLGGVEAFF.

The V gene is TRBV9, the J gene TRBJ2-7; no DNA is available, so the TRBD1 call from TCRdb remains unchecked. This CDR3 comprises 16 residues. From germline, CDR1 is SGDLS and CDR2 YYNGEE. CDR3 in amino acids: CASSPTGGRDKYEQYF.